The clone carrying this T cell receptor (beta chain) was detected ten times or more. No antigen is known for it. Conversion of TCR transcripts into cDNA relied on 5'RACE template switching, which added a universal primer site and UMIs. TCRdb re-derived calls from the 5' RACE reads in MiXCR, one entry per CDR3 protein. The profile covers hundreds of thousands of distinct CDR3 sequences, with over 8% appearing a single time and more than 15% taken by the ten largest. This sample was taken from a study of T cells after yellow fever vaccination. Study-level background: It was SMART-Seq v4 Ultra Low Input that prepared the fractions with low cell numbers. Points from the study as a whole: From the bulk population, abundant clonotypes could contaminate and appear within FACS-sorted repertoires.

The junction had 4 bases not matched to a gene; V was cut back by 7 bases and J by 4 bases. The CDR3 spans 14 residues. The germline V gene has CDR1 WSHSY and CDR2 SAAADI. The sequencing used PBMCs, collected on the day of the first yellow fever vaccination. The clonotype was recovered from a man between 18 and 35 years old who received the YFV17D yellow fever vaccine. The genes are TRBV10-2 and TRBJ2-5, with 12 bases lining up with TRBD2. DNA of the CDR3: TGCGCCAGCATGCTAGCGGGGGGGCGAGAGACCCAGTACTTC. Translating gives CASMLAGGRETQYF.